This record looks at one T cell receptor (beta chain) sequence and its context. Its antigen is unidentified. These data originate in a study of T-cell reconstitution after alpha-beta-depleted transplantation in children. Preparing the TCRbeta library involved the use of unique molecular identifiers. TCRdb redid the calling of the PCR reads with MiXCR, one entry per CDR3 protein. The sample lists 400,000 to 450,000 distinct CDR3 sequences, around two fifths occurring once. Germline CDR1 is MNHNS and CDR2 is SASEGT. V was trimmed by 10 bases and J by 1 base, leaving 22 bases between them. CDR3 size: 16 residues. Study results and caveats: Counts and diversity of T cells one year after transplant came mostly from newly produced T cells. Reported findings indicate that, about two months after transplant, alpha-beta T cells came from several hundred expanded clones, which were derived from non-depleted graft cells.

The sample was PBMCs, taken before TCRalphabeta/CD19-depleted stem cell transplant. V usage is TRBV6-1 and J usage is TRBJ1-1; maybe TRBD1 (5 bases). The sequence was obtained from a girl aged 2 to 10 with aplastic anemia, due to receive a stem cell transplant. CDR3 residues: CATLHRAGWGNTEAFF. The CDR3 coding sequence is TGTGCCACCCTCCATCGGGCAGGGTGGGGGAACACTGAAGCTTTCTTT.